The rows below give T cell receptor beta chains drawn from one sample of a study of CD8+ T cells in alopecia areata. The table came from immunoSEQ multiplex PCR; TCRdb's copy has only in-frame clones and leaves some out. The table records 110,000 to 150,000 clones, around 49% of them present only once. Sequencing was performed on CD4+ T cells sorted from blood, taken at week 0. The receptor source for this set is a human donor with alopecia areata. The CDR3 runs from the conserved cysteine through the conserved F or W. D genes are given only for firm matches. Expanded clones are given a class, and other clones once, few, many or no size at all.

v_gene	d_gene	j_gene	abundance	CDR3nt	CDR3aa
TRBV27	TRBD2	TRBJ2-5	-	TGTGCCAGCAGAGGGACTAGGGCCCAAGAGACCCAGTACTTC	CASRGTRAQETQYF
TRBV27	-	TRBJ2-3	-	TGTGCCAGCAGTTCCTTAATCCGTGGCACAGATACGCAGTATTTT	CASSSLIRGTDTQYF
TRBV4-2	TRBD1	TRBJ2-2	few	TGTGCCAGCAATATAGACAGGGGCACCGGGGAGCTGTTTTTT	CASNIDRGTGELFF
TRBV27	-	TRBJ1-2	-	TGTGCCAGCAGTCCCCGGGGTGGCTATGGCTACACCTTC	CASSPRGGYGYTF
TRBV7-2	-	TRBJ2-1	-	TGTGCCAGCAGCACAGGGATCGACAATGAGCAGTTCTTC	CASSTGIDNEQFF
TRBV30	-	TRBJ2-7	-	TGTGCCTGGAGTGTGTGGCAAGTTAACGAGCAGTACTTC	CAWSVWQVNEQYF
TRBV30	-	TRBJ1-4	-	TGTGCCTGGAGGACAGCAACTAATGAAAAACTGTTTTTT	CAWRTATNEKLFF
TRBV29-1	TRBD2	TRBJ2-1	-	TGCAGCGTTGCGCCTGGCGGGAGATTGAATGAGCAGTTCTTC	CSVAPGGRLNEQFF
TRBV30	-	TRBJ1-2	few	TGTGCCTGGATCCGGGCCCTGGATTATGGCTACACCTTC	CAWIRALDYGYTF
TRBV5-1	-	TRBJ2-7	few	TGCGCCAGCAGCGCTAGCCGGGATCAGTCCTACGAGCAGTACTTC	CASSASRDQSYEQYF
TRBV28	-	TRBJ2-4	few	TGTGCCAGCAGTCGCCCCCCCACTAACATTCAGTACTTC	CASSRPPTNIQYF
TRBV5-4	-	TRBJ2-5	-	TGTGCCAGCAGCCCACAGGGAGAGACCCAGTACTTC	CASSPQGETQYF
TRBV2	TRBD1	TRBJ2-7	-	TGTGCCAGCAGGAGGACAGGCCCCTACGAGCAGTACTTC	CASRRTGPYEQYF
TRBV29-1	TRBD1	TRBJ1-1	few	TGCAGCGTGGGGACAGGAGGCACTGAAGCTTTCTTT	CSVGTGGTEAFF
TRBV6-5	-	TRBJ2-5	-	TGTGCCAGCAGTCGACTAGTGTTGAGGGAGACCCAGTACTTC	CASSRLVLRETQYF
TRBV6-5	TRBD2	TRBJ2-5	few	TGTGCCAGCAGTTATGGTCTTACTAGCGGCCAAGAGACCCAGTACTTC	CASSYGLTSGQETQYF
TRBV27	TRBD2	TRBJ2-1	few	TGTGCCAGCAGTCGCCGTAAGACTGGCCCAGCGGGAGGGCCGAAGTCACAGTTCTTC	CASSRRKTGPAGGPKSQFF
TRBV19	TRBD2	TRBJ2-7	-	TGTGCCAGTAGTACGGTGGGACTAGCGGGAGTCGAGCAGTACTTC	CASSTVGLAGVEQYF